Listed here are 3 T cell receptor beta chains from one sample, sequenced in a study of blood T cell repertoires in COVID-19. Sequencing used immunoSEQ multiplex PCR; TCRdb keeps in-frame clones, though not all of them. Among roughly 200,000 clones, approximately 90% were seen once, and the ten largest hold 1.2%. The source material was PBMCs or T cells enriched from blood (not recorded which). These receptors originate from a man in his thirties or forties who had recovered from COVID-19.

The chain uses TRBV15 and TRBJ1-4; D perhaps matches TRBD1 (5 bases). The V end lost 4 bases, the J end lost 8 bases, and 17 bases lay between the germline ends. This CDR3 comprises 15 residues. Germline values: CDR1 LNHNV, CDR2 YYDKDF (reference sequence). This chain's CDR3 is CATSIGAGGAEKLFF. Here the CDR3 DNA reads TGTGCCACCAGCATAGGGGCAGGCGGGGCGGAAAAACTGTTTTTT. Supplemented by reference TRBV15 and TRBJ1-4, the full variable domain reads DAMVIQNPRYQVTQFGKPVTLSCSQTLNHNVMYWYQQKSSQAPKLLFHYYDKDFNNEADTPDNFQSRRPNTSFCFLDIRSPGLGDTAMYLCATSIGAGGAEKLFFGSGTQLSVL.

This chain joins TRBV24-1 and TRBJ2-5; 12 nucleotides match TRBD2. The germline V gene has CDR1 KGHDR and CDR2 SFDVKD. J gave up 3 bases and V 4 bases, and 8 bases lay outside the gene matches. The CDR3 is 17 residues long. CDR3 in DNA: TGTGCCACCAGTGACCGCGCCGGACTAGCGGGGAAAGAGACCCAGTACTTC. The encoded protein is CATSDRAGLAGKETQYF.

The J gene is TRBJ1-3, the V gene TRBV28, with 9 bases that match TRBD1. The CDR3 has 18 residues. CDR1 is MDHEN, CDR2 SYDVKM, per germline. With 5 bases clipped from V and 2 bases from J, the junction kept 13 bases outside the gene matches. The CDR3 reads CASSPPAGTGTPGNTIYF. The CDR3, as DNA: TGTGCCAGCAGTCCACCTGCTGGGACAGGGACGCCTGGAAACACCATATATTTT. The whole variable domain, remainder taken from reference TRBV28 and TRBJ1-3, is DVKVTQSSRYLVKRTGEKVFLECVQDMDHENMFWYRQDPGLGLRLIYFSYDVKMKEKGDIPEGYSVSREKKERFSLILESASTNQTSMYLCASSPPAGTGTPGNTIYFGEGSWLTVV.